The 8 T cell receptor beta chains reported below all come from one sample, sequenced in a study of cytomegalovirus exposure and HLA in healthy donors. The PCR ran on 60 Vbeta and 13 Jbeta primers. This table comes from immunoSEQ multiplex PCR, and its TCRdb copy is limited to in-frame clones, with some not included. The table includes about 170,000 clones, about 85% detected once. Sequencing used PBMCs. These receptors all come from a woman between 50 and 59 years old in good health and CMV-seropositive.

The chain combines TRBV9 with TRBJ2-3; no clear D gene. Germline lookup yields CDR1 SGDLS and CDR2 YYNGEE. The germline V and J ends were trimmed by 0 bases and 1 base, with 9 bases remaining between them. This CDR3 region has 15 residues. CDR3 loop: CASSVGDMGTDTQYF. As DNA, the CDR3 is TGTGCCAGCAGCGTAGGTGACATGGGCACAGATACGCAGTATTTT.

The chain employs TRBV30 and TRBJ2-7; D may be TRBD1 (6 bases). Germline values: CDR1 GTSNPN, CDR2 SVGIG (reference sequence). The CDR3 sequence is 17 residues long. V lost 3 bases and J 4 bases, leaving 25 bases between the germline ends. The CDR3 coding sequence is TGTGCCTGGAGGGAGATGGGACATACTCCCCCCCATTACGAGCAGTACTTC. It is translated as CAWREMGHTPPHYEQYF.

The chain joins TRBV9 to TRBJ1-2; D ambiguous. The length of the CDR3 is 14 residues. Germline V gives CDR1 SGDLS, CDR2 YYNGEE. The ends were cut back, 3 bases at V and 5 bases at J, with 14 bases in the middle. The CDR3 sequence: CASSEARPTYGYTF. CDR3 bases: TGTGCCAGCAGCGAGGCGCGGCCTACGTATGGCTACACCTTC.

This sequence joins TRBV7-3 and TRBJ1-1; D uncertain. This CDR3 is built from 15 residues. Germline V gene lookup returns CDR1 SGHTA and CDR2 FQGTGA. V shed 0 bases and J shed 1 base, with 9 bases lying between them. The CDR3 is CASSLTGRTNTEAFF. The CDR3 DNA is TGTGCCAGCAGCTTAACGGGCAGAACGAACACTGAAGCTTTCTTT. Full variable domain (remainder filled in from reference TRBV7-3 and TRBJ1-1): GAGVSQTPSNKVTEKGKYVELRCDPISGHTALYWYRQSLGQGPEFLIYFQGTGAADDSGLPNDRFFAVRPEGSVSTLKIQRTERGDSAVYLCASSLTGRTNTEAFFGQGTRLTVV.

This sequence joins TRBV4-2 and TRBJ2-5; D perhaps matches TRBD2 (6 bases). V gave up 0 bases and J gave up 1 base, with 9 bases separating them. Germline V gene data show CDR1 as LGHNA and CDR2 as YNFKEQ. This CDR3 has 15 amino acids. CDR3 sequence (DNA): TGTGCCAGCAGCCAAGATCGGGACTCCCAAGAGACCCAGTACTTC. Its protein product is CASSQDRDSQETQYF.

The rearrangement joins TRBV6-5 to TRBJ2-7; 8 positions agree with TRBD1. The CDR3 is made up of 13 amino acids. V gave up 7 bases and J gave up 0 bases; unmatched junction bases: 2. Germline CDR1 and CDR2: MNHEY and SVGAGI. For the CDR3, the DNA is TGTGCCAGCACCGGACAGGGCTCCTACGAGCAGTACTTC. Protein sequence: CASTGQGSYEQYF.

This clone has only a few counts. The CDR3 sequence: CSVARGEFGYTF. The CDR3 coding sequence is TGCAGCGTCGCCAGGGGTGAGTTTGGCTACACCTTC. The rearrangement links TRBV29-1 to TRBJ1-2; D is possibly TRBD1 (6 bases). Trimming left V 6 bases short and J 7 bases short, with 15 bases between. In germline, CDR1 is SQVTM, CDR2 ANQGSEA. This CDR3 is built from 12 residues.

This clone was counted a single time. The genes are TRBV11-2 and TRBJ2-7, with D uncertain. The CDR3 is 12 residues long. The germline V gene encodes CDR1 SGHAT and CDR2 FQNNGV. The V and J ends lost 3 bases and 3 bases respectively, with 6 bases between them. Here the CDR3 DNA reads TGTGCCAGCAGCTTGTCCGGCTACGAGCAGTACTTC. Translating it yields CASSLSGYEQYF.